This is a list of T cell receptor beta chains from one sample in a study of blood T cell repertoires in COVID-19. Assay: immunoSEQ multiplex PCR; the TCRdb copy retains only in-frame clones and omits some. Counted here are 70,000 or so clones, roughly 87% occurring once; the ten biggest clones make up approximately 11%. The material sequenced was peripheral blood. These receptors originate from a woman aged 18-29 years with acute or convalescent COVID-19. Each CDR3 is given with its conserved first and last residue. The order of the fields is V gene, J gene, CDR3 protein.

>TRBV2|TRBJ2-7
CASSEQGWSYEQYF
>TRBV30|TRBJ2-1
CAWSPRLANHNEQFF
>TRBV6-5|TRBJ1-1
CASSYGEEDTEAFF
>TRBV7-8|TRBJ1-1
CASSLRELQNTEAFF
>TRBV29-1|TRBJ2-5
CSVERTSGGLQYF
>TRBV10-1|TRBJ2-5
CASSGQGKETQYF
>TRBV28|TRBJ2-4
CASSLRQAKNIQYF
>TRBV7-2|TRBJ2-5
CASSLGQGGNQETQYF
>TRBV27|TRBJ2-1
CASRGLADHSYNEQFF
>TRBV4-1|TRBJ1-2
CASSPPALRGGYTF
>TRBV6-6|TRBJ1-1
CASSYNEDKMNTEAFF
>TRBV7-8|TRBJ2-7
CASSLALGVYEQYF
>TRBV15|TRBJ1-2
CATSRDRDRGNYGYTF
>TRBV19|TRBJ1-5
CASSPDRGDQPQHF
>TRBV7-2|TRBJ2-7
CASSLGTSGPQGEQYF
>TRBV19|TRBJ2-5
CASSMDIQETQYF
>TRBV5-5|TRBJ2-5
CASSLGVAGGKTQYF
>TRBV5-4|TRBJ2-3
CASSLAGLAGRTDTQYF
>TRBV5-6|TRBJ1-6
CASSWGQSNSPLHF
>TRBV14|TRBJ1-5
CASSQGLGQPQHF
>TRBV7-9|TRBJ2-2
CASREPGQGGNTGELFF
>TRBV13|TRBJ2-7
CASSLGYYEQYF
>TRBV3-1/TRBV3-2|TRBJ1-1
CAGQSEAFF
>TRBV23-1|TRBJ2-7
CASSQSGAGNPFYEQYF
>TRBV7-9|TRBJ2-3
CASRRPGLAGPTDTQYF
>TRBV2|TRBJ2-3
CASIPHSSYTQYF
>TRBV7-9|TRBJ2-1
CASSLVPGLATYNEQFF
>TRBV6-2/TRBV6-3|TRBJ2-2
CASSSLRQGAFGELFF
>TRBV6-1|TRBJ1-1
CASSEDRGHTEAFF
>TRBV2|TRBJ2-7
CASRGHGSHEQYF
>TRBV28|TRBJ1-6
CAIPSGHGNNSPLHF
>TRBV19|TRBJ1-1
CASLADHYMNTEAFF
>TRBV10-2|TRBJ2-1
CASSPSSAYNEQFF
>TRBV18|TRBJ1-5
CASSPTASGNQPQHF
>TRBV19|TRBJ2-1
CASSDTPSSYNEQFF
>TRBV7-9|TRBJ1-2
CASSTTENYGYTF
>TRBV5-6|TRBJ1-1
CASSHLDRVPEAFF